This entry is about one TCR beta chain. What this receptor recognizes is not known. Base qualities are not at hand, and no much larger clone is one base apart. Inclusive of the bounding cysteine and phenylalanine, the CDR3 is 14 residues long. Of the read, only the CDR3 DNA is kept; its 42 bases are in frame from base 1. V loses 4 bases at its end and J loses 5 bases; junction bases beyond the gene matches: 6. CDR1 is given as SGHRS and CDR2 as YFSETQ, both from the germline V gene. The sample originates from a study of T-cell memory formation after mild COVID-19 (dated by TCRdb to about 2021). About the investigation overall: TCR sequence clusters from the two donors were found to be largely donor specific. Two young, previously healthy adult volunteers, one female and one male, were included in the cohort. Longitudinal TCRalpha and TCRbeta repertoire sequencing tracked T-cell clones expanding and contracting after mild COVID-19 in two donors.

Results and caveats for the whole study, not just this receptor: Some responding clones were detected in pre-infection memory, which suggested that pre-existing cross-reactive memory T cells had joined the SARS-CoV-2 response. Whether the second-wave clones peaking on day 37 were SARS-CoV-2 specific was not confirmed. From day 15 to 85, contracting clones showed balanced CD4/CD8 phenotypes, whereas a second wave of clones that expanded from day 15 to 37 leaned towards CD4+. Only a couple of mild cases were covered by the study, and larger cohorts that include severe cases with pre-infection samples were considered necessary. Contracting CD4+ clones were located mainly in the CM and EM memory subsets, whereas CD8+ clones were found to be enriched in EMRA.

Sequencing used an Illumina NovaSeq 6000. TCRalpha and TCRbeta cDNA libraries were built by 5'RACE with constant-segment primers, adding sample barcodes and unique molecular identifiers. RNA was extracted from every sample with Trizol reagent. Library amplification was performed in two PCR steps, and a second sample barcode and Illumina TruSeq adapters were introduced in the second step. The libraries were sequenced on an Illumina NovaSeq using 2 x 150 bp paired-end reads. In the original analysis: With migec v1.2.7, reads were demultiplexed and then collapsed into UMI-guided consensus sequences. Using mixcr v2.1.11, UMI consensuses were aligned to TRA and TRB V and J templates and then assembled into clonotypes. Clonotypes were classified as expanded or contracted when called significant by both edgeR and NoisET, with noise models trained on biological replicates. For edgeR calls, the cutoffs were a false discovery rate-adjusted p below 0.01 and a log2 fold-change threshold of 1. As an exploratory analysis of dynamics, max-normalized trajectories of the 1000 most abundant clonotypes were examined with PCA combined with hierarchical clustering. Each responding clone was given a CD4 or CD8 phenotype based on the CD4+ and CD8+ repertoires, which had been sequenced separately. Using fastp trimming at Q25 and MiXCR clonotype assembly, TCRdb reanalyzed the public sequencing data and kept in-frame beta chains. Records with the same CDR3 protein are collapsed into one entry carrying the most frequent genes and DNA. It is TCRdb's table, rather than the study itself, that gives the V and J calls and clone size. This sample has approximately 150,000 distinct CDR3 sequences in its table, and over 6% of those were observed once. The top ten clones comprise about 2% of the sample.

Ficoll-Paque density gradient centrifugation was used to isolate PBMCs. The receptor comes from an adult woman who had mild COVID-19 (a few samples of this study predate the infection). The sample titles of this study are shuffled in the database, so cell type and time point are left out; the donor was told from shared clones. The sequenced sample was PBMCs or a T cell subset sorted from them (not recorded which). The chain is encoded by TRBV5-1 joined to TRBJ1-2, with 9 junctional bases fitting TRBD1. The CDR3 reads as follows: CASSPGTGWYGYTF. The DNA sequence reads TGCGCCAGCAGCCCGGGGACAGGGTGGTATGGCTACACCTTC.